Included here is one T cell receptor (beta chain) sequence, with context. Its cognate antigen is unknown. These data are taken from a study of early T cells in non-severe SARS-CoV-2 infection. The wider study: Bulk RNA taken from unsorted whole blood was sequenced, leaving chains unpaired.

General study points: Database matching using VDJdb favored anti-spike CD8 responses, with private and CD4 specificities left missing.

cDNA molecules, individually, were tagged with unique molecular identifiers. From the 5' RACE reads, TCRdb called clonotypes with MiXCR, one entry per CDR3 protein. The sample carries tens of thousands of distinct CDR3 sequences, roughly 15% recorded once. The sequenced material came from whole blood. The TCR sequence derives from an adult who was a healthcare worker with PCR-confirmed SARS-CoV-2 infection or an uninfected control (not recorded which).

This CDR3 reads CASTYGNEQFF. DNA for the CDR3: TGTGCCAGCACCTACGGCAATGAGCAGTTCTTC. V is TRBV6-1 and J is TRBJ2-1; no reliable D call. The V end was cut by 7 bases, the J end by 6 bases, with 7 bases between. The CDR3 runs to 11 residues. CDR1 MNHNS and CDR2 SASEGT come from the germline V gene.